The 32 T cell receptor beta chains below all came from one sample that was sequenced in a study of blood T cell repertoires in COVID-19. Profiling relied on immunoSEQ multiplex PCR, and the TCRdb table lists in-frame clones only, not all of them. The profile shows 430,000 or so clones, about 88% of them singletons. The material sequenced was PBMCs or T cells enriched from blood (not recorded which). These receptors were taken from a young woman who had been exposed to COVID-19.

The chain has TRBV28 and TRBJ2-6; TRBD1 matches at 8 bases. The V and J ends lost 1 base and 1 base, in that order; junction bases with no gene match: 6. Germline V gene data show CDR1 as MDHEN and CDR2 as SYDVKM. The CDR3 is made up of 18 amino acids. CDR3 loop: CASSLSTGENSGANVLTF. The CDR3 DNA reads as TGTGCCAGCAGTTTATCGACAGGGGAAAATTCTGGGGCCAACGTCCTGACTTTC.

The chain employs TRBV14 and TRBJ2-5, with a possible D match to TRBD2 (6 bases). This CDR3 has 15 residues. The V end lost 5 bases, the J end lost 4 bases, and 17 bases lay between the germline ends. Germline CDR1 SGHDN, CDR2 FVKESK. The CDR3 DNA reads TGTGCCAGCAGCGGAGGGGCTCAATGGGGAGAGACCCAGTACTTC. Protein: CASSGGAQWGETQYF. The whole variable domain, remainder taken from reference TRBV14 and TRBJ2-5, is EAGVTQFPSHSVIEKGQTVTLRCDPISGHDNLYWYRRVMGKEIKFLLHFVKESKQDESGMPNNRFLAERTGGTYSTLKVQPAELEDSGVYFCASSGGAQWGETQYFGPGTRLLVL.

The chain recombines TRBV19 with TRBJ1-6; D might be TRBD1 (6 bases). Germline values: CDR1 LNHDA, CDR2 SQIVND (reference sequence). V was pared by 10 bases and J by 9 bases, with 19 bases between. This CDR3 has 14 residues. CDR3 nucleotide sequence: TGTGCCACCCGAGGGCAGGGGAGCGGTTCACCCCTCCACTTT. It encodes CATRGQGSGSPLHF.

This chain uses TRBV27 with TRBJ1-1; D is perhaps TRBD1 (6 bases). The CDR3 is made up of 17 amino acids. Germline CDR1 is MNHEY and CDR2 is SMNVEV (reference sequence). The germline V and J ends were trimmed by 5 bases and 3 bases, with 22 bases remaining between them. CDR3 sequence (DNA): TGTGCCAGCAGTCCCAAGCTCAGGGGAAAGAAGGACACTGAAGCTTTCTTT. Protein product: CASSPKLRGKKDTEAFF.

This clone was recorded once. The V call is TRBV5-1, the J call TRBJ2-7, with 15 bases fitting TRBD2. CDR1 is SGHRS, CDR2 YFSETQ, per germline. The CDR3 is made up of 17 amino acids. V shed 4 bases and J 1 base; nucleotides not matched to a gene: 6. CDR3 bases: TGCGCCAGCAGCCGGACTAGCGGGAGGGTTCGTTCCTACGAGCAGTACTTC. It translates to CASSRTSGRVRSYEQYF.

This rearrangement joins TRBV7-6 to TRBJ1-2; 8 bases map to TRBD1. The J segment lost 4 bases and the V segment lost 5 bases, leaving 12 bases of the junction unmatched. Germline V lookup: CDR1 SGHVS, CDR2 FNYEAQ. The CDR3 loop spans 16 amino acids. For the CDR3, the DNA is TGTGCCAGCAGCCCATCGTCGGGACAGGTGACCTATGGCTACACCTTC. It encodes CASSPSSGQVTYGYTF.

This clone came up once. CDR3 region: CASSDGEPQHF. The DNA for the CDR3 is TGTGCCAGCAGTGATGGAGAGCCCCAGCATTTT. The V gene is TRBV6-1, the J gene TRBJ1-5, with no clear D. CDR1 is MNHNS and CDR2 is SASEGT in the germline V gene. The CDR3 spans 11 residues. Trimming removed 3 bases at V and 8 bases at J, with 5 bases between.

The chain recombines TRBV7-2 with TRBJ2-7, with 8 positions matching TRBD1. Trimming took 3 bases from V and 4 from J; bases not matched to a gene: 5. This CDR3 is 14 amino acids long. Per the germline V gene, CDR1 is SGHTA and CDR2 is FQGNSA. The CDR3 DNA follows: TGTGCCAGCAGCTTTGACAGGGGTGGTTACGAGCAGTACTTC. Its translation: CASSFDRGGYEQYF.

This chain links TRBV5-1 with TRBJ2-7; 11 positions agree with TRBD2. This CDR3 comprises 16 residues. CDR1 and CDR2 from the germline V gene are SGHRS and YFSETQ. The trim removed 0 bases at V and 9 bases at J, leaving 11 bases unmatched. DNA for the CDR3: TGCGCCAGCAGCTTGGAAAATGTTAGCGGGAGGGCCCGGCAGTACTTC. Amino acids: CASSLENVSGRARQYF. The full variable domain, with the rest looked up from reference TRBV5-1 and TRBJ2-7, is KAGVTQTPRYLIKTRGQQVTLSCSPISGHRSVSWYQQTPGQGLQFLFEYFSETQRNKGNFPGRFSGRQFSNSRSEMNVSTLELGDSALYLCASSLENVSGRARQYFGPGTRLTVT.

The chain links TRBV28 to TRBJ1-6; D is undetermined. Germline V gene data show CDR1 as MDHEN and CDR2 as SYDVKM. Trimming shortened V by 7 bases and J by 6 bases, and 22 bases separated the two germline ends. This CDR3 contains 17 residues. CDR3 coding DNA: TGTGCCAGCATATCGGCCCCGGGATTTATATCTAATTCACCCCTCCACTTT. Translating it yields CASISAPGFISNSPLHF.

This sequence joins TRBV28 and TRBJ1-1; a weak D match, TRBD1 (5 bases). The CDR3 runs 13 residues. Germline values: CDR1 MDHEN, CDR2 SYDVKM. Trimming stripped 1 base from V and 8 bases from J, with 11 bases between. The CDR3 here is CASSLFKTEEAFF. The CDR3 DNA follows: TGTGCCAGCAGTTTATTTAAGACAGAAGAAGCTTTCTTT.

J is TRBJ2-1 and V is TRBV11-3; TRBD2 matches 16 bases. Looked up from germline, CDR1 is SGHNT and CDR2 is YENEEA. With V trimmed by 5 bases and J by 6 bases, 10 bases remained unmatched. The CDR3 spans 18 residues. CDR3 DNA sequence: TGTGCCAGCAGCCCGGGACTAGCGGGAGGGAAGGGGCTCAATGAGCAGTTCTTC. It encodes CASSPGLAGGKGLNEQFF.

This chain joins TRBV5-6 and TRBJ2-5; tentatively, D is TRBD2 (5 bases). The germline V and J ends were trimmed by 1 base and 1 base, with 8 bases remaining between them. Per the germline V gene, CDR1 is SGHDT and CDR2 is YYEEEE. This CDR3 has 14 amino acids. For the CDR3, the DNA is TGTGCCAGCAGCTTGCGGACTGTCCAAGAGACCCAGTACTTC. As protein: CASSLRTVQETQYF. The variable domain in full, completed from reference TRBV5-6 and TRBJ2-5, reads DAGVTQSPTHLIKTRGQQVTLRCSPKSGHDTVSWYQQALGQGPQFIFQYYEEEERQRGNFPDRFSGHQFPNYSSELNVNALLLGDSALYLCASSLRTVQETQYFGPGTRLLVL.

The V and J genes are TRBV5-1 and TRBJ2-2, with a possible D match to TRBD2 (6 bases). CDR3 size: 16 residues. The V end lost 3 bases, the J end lost 0 bases, and 12 bases lay between the germline ends. CDR1 and CDR2 from the germline V gene are SGHRS and YFSETQ. The CDR3 DNA reads TGCGCCAGCAGCTGGGGAGGAGTTTCGAACACCGGGGAGCTGTTTTTT. Translated: CASSWGGVSNTGELFF. Combining the CDR3 with reference TRBV5-1 and TRBJ2-2 gives the whole variable domain KAGVTQTPRYLIKTRGQQVTLSCSPISGHRSVSWYQQTPGQGLQFLFEYFSETQRNKGNFPGRFSGRQFSNSRSEMNVSTLELGDSALYLCASSWGGVSNTGELFFGEGSRLTVL.

The rearrangement links TRBV2 to TRBJ1-2; D unclear. Per the germline V gene, CDR1 is SNHLY and CDR2 is FYNNEI. Trimming cost V 0 bases and J 4 bases, with 9 bases left between them. The CDR3 is 14 amino acids. CDR3 nucleotide sequence: TGTGCCAGCAGTGAAGCGCGGGCAACCTATGGCTACACCTTC. As protein: CASSEARATYGYTF.

The V call is TRBV5-4, the J call TRBJ1-2, with 12 bases aligning to TRBD1. The CDR3 consists of 16 residues. The J segment lost 8 bases and the V segment lost 3 bases, leaving 11 bases of the junction unmatched. Germline lookup yields CDR1 SGHNT and CDR2 YYREEE (reference sequence). The CDR3 DNA is TGTGCCAGCAGCTCCGGGACAGGGGGCATCATACAGGGCTACACCTTC. Encoded protein: CASSSGTGGIIQGYTF.

J is TRBJ2-3 and V is TRBV4-2; 9 bases are a match to TRBD2. The CDR3 runs 16 residues. Looked up from germline, CDR1 is LGHNA and CDR2 is YNFKEQ. The trim removed 3 bases at V and 5 bases at J, leaving 9 bases unmatched. This CDR3 reads CASSHPSGGQGDTQYF. The CDR3 DNA follows: TGTGCCAGCAGCCACCCGAGCGGGGGGCAGGGAGATACGCAGTATTTT.

This chain uses TRBV19 with TRBJ1-1, with D possibly being TRBD1 (6 bases). V dropped 7 bases and J dropped 1 base, with 19 bases sitting between them. This CDR3 has 16 residues. Germline CDR1 and CDR2: LNHDA and SQIVND (reference sequence). The CDR3 loop is CASIGKGEVWNTEAFF. CDR3 nucleotide sequence: TGTGCCAGTATCGGTAAGGGGGAAGTTTGGAACACTGAAGCTTTCTTT.

The chain carries TRBV4-1 and TRBJ2-5; a possible D gene is TRBD1 (5 bases). The germline V and J ends were trimmed by 6 bases and 0 bases, with 11 bases remaining between them. Germline CDR1 reads MGHRA; CDR2 reads YSYEKL. The CDR3 has 14 residues. CDR3 protein: CASSYRQNQETQYF. CDR3 DNA: TGCGCCAGCAGTTATCGACAGAACCAAGAGACCCAGTACTTC.

This clone was counted once. V is TRBV11-2 and J is TRBJ1-6; D is possibly TRBD1 (5 bases). There are 19 residues in the CDR3. Trimming removed 0 bases at V and 0 bases at J, with 15 bases between. The V gene's germline CDR1 is SGHAT and CDR2 FQNNGV. The CDR3 loop is CASSLDLGAWSSYNSPLHF. In nucleotides, the CDR3 is TGTGCCAGCAGCTTAGATCTAGGGGCGTGGAGCTCCTATAATTCACCCCTCCACTTT.

V and J are TRBV7-9 and TRBJ1-3; D is uncertain. Germline values: CDR1 SEHNR, CDR2 FQNEAQ (reference sequence). The CDR3 is 15 residues long. V gave up 2 bases and J gave up 0 bases, with 8 bases separating them. The CDR3 sequence: CASSLIPISGNTIYF. The CDR3 DNA reads as TGTGCCAGCAGCTTAATCCCTATCTCTGGAAACACCATATATTTT.

The chain employs TRBV28 and TRBJ1-1, with D perhaps TRBD1 (5 bases). CDR3 length: 15 residues. Germline loops: CDR1 MDHEN, CDR2 SYDVKM. Trimming shortened V by 5 bases and J by 4 bases, and 17 bases separated the two germline ends. The CDR3 region is CASSTPWGRATEAFF. For the CDR3, the DNA is TGTGCCAGCAGTACACCATGGGGGAGGGCCACTGAAGCTTTCTTT.

The gene calls are TRBV28 and TRBJ1-5, with D perhaps TRBD1 (6 bases). This CDR3 spans 18 amino acids. V gave up 7 bases and J gave up 5 bases, with 27 bases separating them. Per germline, CDR1 MDHEN and CDR2 SYDVKM. CDR3 nucleotides: TGTGCCAGCATCAAGGGCGAGGACAGTTACTCTTTCTATCAGCCCCAGCATTTT. Residues: CASIKGEDSYSFYQPQHF.

This clone was seen just once. Here the CDR3 DNA reads TGCGCCAGCAGCCAAGTGACAGTCCCAACTAATGAAAAACTGTTTTTT. This gives the protein CASSQVTVPTNEKLFF. This chain uses TRBV4-1 with TRBJ1-4; tentative D call: TRBD1 (5 bases). With 1 base removed from V and 0 bases from J, the gap between germline ends came to 9 bases. Germline assignment: CDR1 MGHRA and CDR2 YSYEKL. This CDR3 spans 16 amino acids.

The chain employs TRBV11-2 and TRBJ1-2, with D hard to call. The germline gives CDR1 SGHAT, CDR2 FQNNGV. CDR3 length: 15 amino acids. Trimming removed 0 bases at V and 14 bases at J, with 22 bases between. Here the CDR3 reads CASSLDGALSVGWTF. CDR3 DNA sequence: TGTGCCAGCAGCTTAGATGGCGCGTTAAGCGTCGGGTGGACCTTC. Supplemented by reference TRBV11-2 and TRBJ1-2, the full variable domain reads EAGVAQSPRYKIIEKRQSVAFWCNPISGHATLYWYQQILGQGPKLLIQFQNNGVVDDSQLPKDRFSAERLKGVDSTLKIQPAKLEDSAVYLCASSLDGALSVGWTFGSGTRLTVV.

J is TRBJ1-2 and V is TRBV7-2; maybe TRBD1 (5 bases). The ends were cut back, 1 base at V and 5 bases at J, with 11 bases in the middle. The germline V gene has CDR1 SGHTA and CDR2 FQGNSA. This CDR3 is built from 14 residues. The chain's CDR3 is CASSLVQGPYGYTF. The DNA for the CDR3 is TGTGCCAGCAGCTTAGTGCAGGGTCCGTATGGCTACACCTTC.

The genes are TRBV6-2 or TRBV6-3 and TRBJ1-1; perhaps TRBD1 as D (6 bases). Deletions cut 2 bases from V and 3 bases from J, with 7 bases between. The CDR3 is 13 residues long. The germline V gene encodes CDR1 MNHEY and CDR2 SVGEGT. The CDR3 DNA is TGTGCCAGCAGTTACACAGGGTACACTGAAGCTTTCTTT. This encodes CASSYTGYTEAFF.

The genes are TRBV29-1 and TRBJ2-7; a weak D match, TRBD2 (5 bases). V gave up 6 bases and J gave up 4 bases, with 10 bases separating them. Germline CDR1 reads SQVTM; CDR2 reads ANQGSEA. This CDR3 has 11 residues. The CDR3, as DNA: TGCAGCGTGGATCGGGGTTACGAGCAGTACTTC. It yields the protein CSVDRGYEQYF.

This chain uses TRBV5-1 with TRBJ2-2; 11 bases line up with TRBD1. This CDR3 comprises 17 residues. Per germline, CDR1 SGHRS and CDR2 YFSETQ. J gave up 3 bases and V 4 bases, and 8 bases lay outside the gene matches. The CDR3 DNA reads TGCGCCAGCAGCCCGGGACAGGGGGTGTGGGACACCGGGGAGCTGTTTTTT. Translating it yields CASSPGQGVWDTGELFF.

J is TRBJ1-3 and V is TRBV29-1; the D is unclear. Germline V lookup: CDR1 SQVTM, CDR2 ANQGSEA. The CDR3 has 12 amino acids. V was trimmed by 7 bases and J by 3 bases, leaving 10 bases between them. CDR3 region: CSARIGGNTIYF. For the CDR3, the DNA is TGCAGCGCTAGAATTGGTGGAAACACCATATATTTT.

The chain combines TRBV28 with TRBJ2-3; D remains ambiguous. This CDR3 comprises 12 residues. V lost 1 base to trimming and J lost 4 bases, with 3 bases between them. The germline V gene encodes CDR1 MDHEN and CDR2 SYDVKM. CDR3: CASSLLADTQYF. The CDR3 DNA sequence: TGTGCCAGCAGTTTATTAGCAGATACGCAGTATTTT.

This clone has just one count. The gene calls are TRBV5-5 and TRBJ1-4, with TRBD1 as a possible D gene (6 bases). The CDR3 totals 16 residues. The V gene lost 4 bases and the J gene lost 3 bases, with 16 bases spanning the gap. Looked up from germline, CDR1 is SGHKS and CDR2 is YYEKEE (reference sequence). In nucleotides, the CDR3 is TGTGCCAGCAGCCCCCCCTCAGGGGCCCCTAATGAAAAACTGTTTTTT. Encoded protein: CASSPPSGAPNEKLFF. Full variable domain (missing parts from reference TRBV5-5 and TRBJ1-4): DAGVTQSPTHLIKTRGQQVTLRCSPISGHKSVSWYQQVLGQGPQFIFQYYEKEERGRGNFPDRFSARQFPNYSSELNVNALLLGDSALYLCASSPPSGAPNEKLFFGSGTQLSVL.